A single sample is the source of the 15 T cell receptor beta chains below, sequenced in a study of Ad26.COV2.S vaccination and SARS-CoV-2 variants. The protocol was immunoSEQ multiplex PCR, while the TCRdb copy is restricted to in-frame clones and leaves out a portion. The table lists some 640,000 clones, more than 80% of them singletons. As for treatment: 15 to 20 received Ad26.COV2.S at low or high dose, single or two shots; a few received placebo; per-sample allocation not given. Sample collection was performed on day 63 after the first vaccine or placebo injection. The source was peripheral blood, collected in a trial of Ad26.COV2.S vaccine versus placebo. These receptors were collected from a person between 18 and 65 years old who received the Ad26.COV2.S COVID-19 vaccine or a placebo.

The rearrangement uses TRBV6-2 or TRBV6-3 and TRBJ2-5, with 11 bases matching TRBD2. Germline lookup yields CDR1 MNHEY and CDR2 SVGEGT. V shed 6 bases, J shed 2 bases, and the junction held 5 bases outside the gene matches. The CDR3 sequence is 15 residues long. For the CDR3, the DNA is TGTGCCAGCAGCGGGGCTAGCGGGGGGCAAGAGACCCAGTACTTC. This gives the protein CASSGASGGQETQYF.

The chain couples TRBV7-8 to TRBJ2-1; D may match TRBD1 or TRBD2 (5 bases each). V was clipped by 3 bases and J by 3 bases, with 15 bases between them. CDR1 SGHVS and CDR2 FQNEAQ come from the germline V gene. The CDR3 has 16 residues. The CDR3 spells CASSLGTPPIYNEQFF. The CDR3 DNA is TGTGCCAGCAGCTTGGGGACGCCACCGATCTACAATGAGCAGTTCTTC.

The chain employs TRBV6-5 and TRBJ1-1, with TRBD1 matching 10 bases. Germline lookup yields CDR1 MNHEY and CDR2 SVGAGI. V lost 6 bases to trimming and J lost 5 bases; unmatched junction nucleotides: 9. This CDR3 spans 15 amino acids. CDR3 coding DNA: TGTGCCAGCAGGGCCTGGGACAGGGGAGAGACTGAAGCTTTCTTT. Translation gives CASRAWDRGETEAFF.

This chain uses TRBV3-1 (or the pseudogene TRBV3-2) with TRBJ1-4, with D possibly being TRBD1 (6 bases). The length of the CDR3 is 15 residues. V was cut by 2 bases and J by 4 bases, with 11 bases left in between. Germline values: CDR1 LGHDT, CDR2 YNNKEL (reference sequence). CDR3 protein: CASSQPGHLNEKLFF. The CDR3 coding sequence is TGTGCCAGCAGCCAACCGGGACATCTTAATGAAAAACTGTTTTTT.

This chain connects TRBV18 to TRBJ2-3; D not certain. CDR1 is KGHSH, CDR2 LQKENI, per germline. This CDR3 is 13 amino acids long. Trimming removed 3 bases from V and 5 bases from J, with 9 bases in between. The CDR3 here is CASSPLAVDTQYF. CDR3 bases: TGTGCCAGCTCACCCTTAGCTGTAGATACGCAGTATTTT.

This clone turned up a few times. The rearrangement joins TRBV27 to TRBJ2-1; D possibly uses TRBD1 or TRBD2 (6 bases each). Germline CDR1 and CDR2: MNHEY and SMNVEV (reference sequence). V lost 3 bases to trimming and J lost 1 base, with 10 bases between them. The CDR3 sequence is 15 residues long. CDR3 in amino acids: CASSLRGESYNEQFF. Written as DNA, the CDR3 is TGTGCCAGCAGTTTGAGGGGGGAGTCCTACAATGAGCAGTTCTTC.

J is TRBJ2-7 and V is TRBV3-1 (or the pseudogene TRBV3-2); 7 bases align to TRBD2. Trimming removed 0 bases from V and 0 bases from J; junction bases left unmatched: 5. The CDR3 is 16 residues long. Germline assignment: CDR1 LGHDT and CDR2 YNNKEL (reference sequence). CDR3 residues: CASSQDRRLASYEQYF. CDR3 nucleotides: TGTGCCAGCAGCCAAGATAGGAGACTAGCCTCCTACGAGCAGTACTTC.

This clone was seen once. The rearrangement joins TRBV2 to TRBJ1-2, with D perhaps matching TRBD1 (5 bases). This CDR3 is built from 13 residues. Per germline, CDR1 SNHLY and CDR2 FYNNEI. Trimming pared 4 bases from V and 8 bases from J, leaving 14 bases between. The CDR3 spells CASSAETDNGYTF. CDR3 nucleotide sequence: TGTGCCAGCAGTGCCGAGACAGATAACGGCTACACCTTC.

Written as DNA, the CDR3 is TGCGCCAGCAGCGAAGACAGGGGGTTGATGGAGACCCAGTACTTC. It specifies CASSEDRGLMETQYF. The chain joins TRBV10-1 to TRBJ2-5; 9 bases align to TRBD1. V gave up 6 bases and J gave up 5 bases; unmatched junction bases: 10. The CDR3 has 15 amino acids. The germline CDR1 and CDR2 sequences are WNHNN and SYGVQD (reference sequence).

The chain couples TRBV30 to TRBJ1-2, with 7 bases matching TRBD1. Germline loops: CDR1 GTSNPN, CDR2 SVGIG (reference sequence). This CDR3 is built from 14 residues. The CDR3 is CARREDRTNYGYTF. CDR3 DNA: TGTGCTCGGAGGGAGGACAGGACGAACTATGGCTACACCTTC.

This clone was seen a single time. The chain uses TRBV7-8 and TRBJ2-5, with a possible D match to TRBD1 (6 bases). CDR1 is SGHVS, CDR2 FQNEAQ, per germline. CDR3 size: 15 residues. V dropped 1 base and J dropped 4 bases, with 13 bases sitting between them. The CDR3 DNA reads as TGTGCCAGCAGCTTAGGCCAGGGGTTCTTAGAGACCCAGTACTTC. It encodes CASSLGQGFLETQYF. Complete variable domain (other parts from reference TRBV7-8 and TRBJ2-5): GAGVSQSPRYKVAKRGQDVALRCDPISGHVSLFWYQQALGQGPEFLTYFQNEAQLDKSGLPSDRFFAERPEGSVSTLKIQRTQQEDSAVYLCASSLGQGFLETQYFGPGTRLLVL.

Details on this clone: Within the sample, other DNA sequences also encode this same CDR3. V and J are TRBV3-1 (or the pseudogene TRBV3-2) and TRBJ2-1; D ambiguous. This CDR3 has 11 amino acids. Per the germline V gene, CDR1 is LGHDT and CDR2 is YNNKEL (reference sequence). V was shortened by 4 bases and J by 8 bases, with 6 bases between the two germline ends. The CDR3: CASSRGYEQFF. For the CDR3, the DNA is TGTGCCAGCAGCCGCGGTTATGAGCAGTTCTTC.

This clone has just a few counts. The rearrangement joins TRBV7-2 to TRBJ2-7; 9 bases are a match to TRBD1. The J segment lost 6 bases and the V segment lost 1 base, leaving 7 bases of the junction unmatched. This CDR3 comprises 15 residues. CDR1 is SGHTA, CDR2 FQGNSA, per germline. The CDR3, as DNA: TGTGCCAGCAGCTTAGTTGGGACAGGGCTGGCCGAGCAGTACTTC. Amino acid sequence: CASSLVGTGLAEQYF.

The chain combines TRBV29-1 with TRBJ1-5; 8 bases map to TRBD1. From germline, CDR1 is SQVTM and CDR2 ANQGSEA. J lost 0 bases, V lost 7 bases, and 5 bases had no gene match. The CDR3 has 14 residues. The CDR3, as DNA: TGCAGCGCCGCCCAGGGGGCTAGCAATCAGCCCCAGCATTTT. This encodes CSAAQGASNQPQHF.

The rearrangement uses TRBV11-2 and TRBJ1-6; TRBD1 matches at 8 bases. V gave up 4 bases and J gave up 10 bases; unmatched junction bases: 15. This CDR3 contains 17 residues. Germline CDR1 and CDR2: SGHAT and FQNNGV. CDR3 nucleotide sequence: TGTGCCAGCAGCTCCCAGGGGGCCGGACTGTTTTTATCACCCCTCCACTTT. This gives the protein CASSSQGAGLFLSPLHF. Filled out from reference TRBV11-2 and TRBJ1-6, the complete variable domain reads EAGVAQSPRYKIIEKRQSVAFWCNPISGHATLYWYQQILGQGPKLLIQFQNNGVVDDSQLPKDRFSAERLKGVDSTLKIQPAKLEDSAVYLCASSSQGAGLFLSPLHFGNGTRLTVT.